Following are 17 T cell receptor beta chains from one sample sequenced in a study of blood T cell repertoires in COVID-19. Clones were sequenced by immunoSEQ multiplex PCR, and TCRdb holds only the in-frame ones, with some missing. The sample holds about 190,000 clones, around 80% seen once. Sample: peripheral blood. These receptors all come from a woman older than 75 with COVID-19, enrolled during active disease.

V usage is TRBV27 and J usage is TRBJ1-2; TRBD1 matches 11 bases. There are 18 residues in the CDR3. Germline lookup yields CDR1 MNHEY and CDR2 SMNVEV (reference sequence). V was clipped by 6 bases and J by 7 bases; unmatched bases: 19. CDR3 DNA sequence: TGTGCCAGCAGGCGGACAGGGGGCGCAGGAGCGGTAGGTGGTGGCTACACCTTC. Translating it yields CASRRTGGAGAVGGGYTF.

This chain uses TRBV6-5 with TRBJ2-1; 7 nucleotides agree with TRBD1. Unmatched junction bases numbered 7, after V lost 5 bases and J lost 3 bases. Per germline, CDR1 MNHEY and CDR2 SVGAGI. This CDR3 contains 15 residues. CDR3 DNA sequence: TGTGCCAGCAGTCTTAGGACAGGCGGCTACAATGAGCAGTTCTTC. Encoded protein: CASSLRTGGYNEQFF.

V usage is TRBV6-5 and J usage is TRBJ2-5; D is ambiguous. CDR1 MNHEY and CDR2 SVGAGI come from the germline V gene. The CDR3 has 13 residues. V lost 4 bases and J lost 0, with 6 bases in between. The CDR3 spells CASSFRDQETQYF. CDR3 sequence (DNA): TGTGCCAGCAGTTTCCGGGACCAAGAGACCCAGTACTTC.

The chain employs TRBV19 and TRBJ2-5; 9 bases are shared with TRBD1. J was trimmed by 5 bases and V by 3 bases; bases with no gene match: 7. Germline assignment: CDR1 LNHDA and CDR2 SQIVND (reference sequence). The CDR3 contains 15 residues. As DNA, the CDR3 is TGTGCCAGTAGTATTTGGGGGACAGGGTTTGAGACCCAGTACTTC. Its translation is CASSIWGTGFETQYF.

Details on this clone: Other DNA variants within this sample encode the same CDR3. The CDR3 is CATSRAGSSYEQYF. The CDR3 coding sequence is TGTGCCACCAGCAGGGCCGGGAGCTCCTACGAGCAGTACTTC. The chain uses TRBV15 and TRBJ2-7, with D perhaps matching TRBD2 (6 bases). Germline CDR1 is LNHNV and CDR2 is YYDKDF (reference sequence). The CDR3 runs to 14 residues. The V end was cut by 3 bases, the J end by 0 bases, with 9 bases between.

Notes on this clone: Just one base apart from a much larger clone, this may be a read error. V and J are TRBV7-2 and TRBJ2-7, with TRBD2 matching 8 bases. The CDR3 contains 15 residues. The trim removed 1 base at V and 0 bases at J, leaving 2 bases unmatched. Per germline, CDR1 SGHTA and CDR2 FQGNSA. The DNA for the CDR3 is TGTGCCAGCAGCTTAGTTAGCGGGATCTCCTACGAGCAGTACTTC. Protein product: CASSLVSGISYEQYF.

The chain combines TRBV19 with TRBJ1-5; D ambiguous. There are 15 residues in the CDR3. V shed 1 base and J shed 2 bases, with 9 bases lying between them. The germline V gene has CDR1 LNHDA and CDR2 SQIVND (reference sequence). The chain's CDR3 is CASSIATPGNQPQHF. The CDR3 DNA reads TGTGCCAGTAGTATAGCAACACCTGGCAATCAGCCCCAGCATTTT.

In its sample, this clone was seen once. J is TRBJ2-5 and V is TRBV2; 11 nucleotides line up with TRBD2. The V gene end was trimmed by 5 bases and the J gene end by 5 bases; junction bases not matched to a gene: 10. Germline V gives CDR1 SNHLY, CDR2 FYNNEI. This CDR3 comprises 16 residues. The DNA for the CDR3 is TGTGCCAGCAGTCCATTAGCGGGAGGGATTGAGGAGACCCAGTACTTC. Translation: CASSPLAGGIEETQYF. Using reference TRBV2 and TRBJ2-5 for the parts outside the CDR3, the full variable domain is EPEVTQTPSHQVTQMGQEVILRCVPISNHLYFYWYRQILGQKVEFLVSFYNNEISEKSEIFDDQFSVERPDGSNFTLKIRSTKLEDSAMYFCASSPLAGGIEETQYFGPGTRLLVL.

The chain couples TRBV19 to TRBJ2-6, with D uncertain. V shed 5 bases and J shed 1 base, with 15 bases lying between them. CDR1 and CDR2 from the germline V gene are LNHDA and SQIVND (reference sequence). The CDR3 has 17 amino acids. In DNA, the CDR3 is TGTGCCAGTAGTCCCCGGTATTATTCTTCTGGGGCCAACGTCCTGACTTTC. Translated, it gives CASSPRYYSSGANVLTF.

V and J are TRBV6-5 and TRBJ2-3; TRBD2 agrees at 7 bases. This CDR3 is 15 amino acids long. Germline CDR1 and CDR2: MNHEY and SVGAGI. Trimming took 8 bases from V and 2 from J; bases not matched to a gene: 10. DNA of the CDR3: TGTGCCAGCGGATTCCTAGCGGAAGTCACAGATACGCAGTATTTT. Amino acid sequence: CASGFLAEVTDTQYF.

The chain employs TRBV9 and TRBJ2-5; TRBD2 matches 10 bases. Germline-derived CDR1 and CDR2 are SGDLS and YYNGEE. The CDR3 contains 15 residues. The trim removed 2 bases at V and 4 bases at J, leaving 5 bases unmatched. Written as DNA, the CDR3 is TGTGCCAGCAGCGTCTTAGCGGGGGGAGGAGAGACCCAGTACTTC. The encoded protein is CASSVLAGGGETQYF.

This chain uses TRBV28 with TRBJ2-2; 8 positions agree with TRBD2. The germline gives CDR1 MDHEN, CDR2 SYDVKM. CDR3 size: 15 residues. V was pared by 7 bases and J by 2 bases, with 6 bases of the junction left unmatched. This chain's CDR3 is CASISGSLNTGELFF. In DNA, the CDR3 is TGTGCCAGCATCAGCGGGAGCCTAAACACCGGGGAGCTGTTTTTT.

This chain uses TRBV5-8 with TRBJ2-2; no definite D call. Germline CDR1 SGHTS, CDR2 YDEGEE. The CDR3 spans 15 residues. V gave up 3 bases and J gave up 0 bases, with 9 bases separating them. CDR3: CASSSYSSNTGELFF. In DNA form, the CDR3 reads TGTGCCAGCAGCTCGTACAGCTCGAACACCGGGGAGCTGTTTTTT.

This clone was detected only a few times. The V and J genes are TRBV18 and TRBJ2-7, with 7 bases that match TRBD2. V trimming: 3 bases; J trimming: 7 bases; junction bases outside the gene matches: 15. The CDR3 consists of 16 residues. Germline V CDR1 and CDR2: KGHSH, LQKENI. DNA for the CDR3: TGTGCCAGCTCACCCAATTTAAGCGGGACGCCCTCGGAGCAGTACTTC. The encoded protein is CASSPNLSGTPSEQYF.

The chain links TRBV12-5 to TRBJ2-1; 11 bases are shared with TRBD2. The CDR3 runs 19 residues. Germline V gives CDR1 LGHNT, CDR2 FRNRAP. Trimming at V came to 1 base and at J to 7 bases, leaving 15 bases not matched to a gene. The CDR3 DNA follows: TGTGCTAGTGGTTTGGCCCTTACGTCCACTAGCGGGAGTATGAATGAGCAGTTCTTC. It codes for CASGLALTSTSGSMNEQFF.

The chain joins TRBV6-5 to TRBJ2-7, with TRBD1 as a possible D gene (5 bases). The V gene's germline CDR1 is MNHEY and CDR2 SVGAGI. The CDR3 extends over 13 amino acids. V lost 6 bases to trimming and J lost 2 bases, with 11 bases between them. CDR3 in amino acids: CASSPGFPYEQYF. The CDR3 DNA reads as TGTGCCAGCAGCCCAGGGTTTCCCTACGAGCAGTACTTC.

This chain joins TRBV4-2 and TRBJ2-2; D remains unclear. The germline V gene encodes CDR1 LGHNA and CDR2 YNFKEQ. This CDR3 has 15 residues. V lost 3 bases and J lost 0, with 8 bases in between. The CDR3 DNA reads TGTGCCAGCAGCCAGGAGAAGACGAACACCGGGGAGCTGTTTTTT. It is translated as CASSQEKTNTGELFF.